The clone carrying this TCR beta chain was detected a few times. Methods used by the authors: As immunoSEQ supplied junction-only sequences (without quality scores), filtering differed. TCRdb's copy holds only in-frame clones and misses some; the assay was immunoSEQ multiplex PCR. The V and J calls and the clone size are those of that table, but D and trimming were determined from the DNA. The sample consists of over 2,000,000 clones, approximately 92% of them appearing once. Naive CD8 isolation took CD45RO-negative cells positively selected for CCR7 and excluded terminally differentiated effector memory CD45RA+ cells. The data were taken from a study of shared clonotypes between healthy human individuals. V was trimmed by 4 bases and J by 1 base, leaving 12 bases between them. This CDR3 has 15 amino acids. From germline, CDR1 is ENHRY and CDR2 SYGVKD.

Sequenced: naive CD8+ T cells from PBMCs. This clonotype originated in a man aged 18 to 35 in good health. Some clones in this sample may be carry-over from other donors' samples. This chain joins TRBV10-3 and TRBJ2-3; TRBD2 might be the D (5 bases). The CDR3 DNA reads TGTGCCATCAGTGGGGTTGGAGGTGGCACAGATACGCAGTATTTT. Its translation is CAISGVGGGTDTQYF.